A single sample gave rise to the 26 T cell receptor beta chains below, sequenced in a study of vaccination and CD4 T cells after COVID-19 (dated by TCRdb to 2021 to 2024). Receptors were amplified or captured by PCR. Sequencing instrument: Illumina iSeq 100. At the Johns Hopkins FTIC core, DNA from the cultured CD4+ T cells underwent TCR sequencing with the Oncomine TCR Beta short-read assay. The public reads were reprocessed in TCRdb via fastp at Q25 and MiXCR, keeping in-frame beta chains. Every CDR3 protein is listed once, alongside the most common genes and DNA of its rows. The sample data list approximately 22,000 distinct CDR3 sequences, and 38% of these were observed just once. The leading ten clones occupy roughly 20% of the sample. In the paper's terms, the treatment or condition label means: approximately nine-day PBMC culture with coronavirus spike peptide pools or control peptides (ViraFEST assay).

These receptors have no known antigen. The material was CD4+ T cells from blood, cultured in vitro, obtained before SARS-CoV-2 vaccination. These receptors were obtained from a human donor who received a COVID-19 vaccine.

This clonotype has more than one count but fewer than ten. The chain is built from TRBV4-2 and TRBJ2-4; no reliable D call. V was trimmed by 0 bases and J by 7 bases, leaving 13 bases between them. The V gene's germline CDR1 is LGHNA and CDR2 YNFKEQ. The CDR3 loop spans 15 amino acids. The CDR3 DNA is TGTGCCAGCAGCCAAGATCTAGAAAGCGCCAACATTCAGTACTTC. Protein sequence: CASSQDLESANIQYF.

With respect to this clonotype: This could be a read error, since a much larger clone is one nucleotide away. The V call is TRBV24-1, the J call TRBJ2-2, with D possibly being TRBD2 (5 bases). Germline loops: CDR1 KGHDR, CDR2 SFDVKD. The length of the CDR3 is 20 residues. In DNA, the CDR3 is TGTGCCACCAGTGATAGGTTTGTTGGGCGTATAGCTCGGAACACCGGGGAGCCGTTTTTT. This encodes CATSDRFVGRIARNTGEPFF.

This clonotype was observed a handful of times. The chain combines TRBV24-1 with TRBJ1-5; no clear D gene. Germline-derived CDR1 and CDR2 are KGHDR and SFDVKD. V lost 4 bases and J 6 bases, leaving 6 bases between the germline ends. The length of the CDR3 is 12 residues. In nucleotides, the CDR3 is TGTGCCACCAGTGAGGCAGCTCAGCCCCAGCATTTT. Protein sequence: CATSEAAQPQHF.

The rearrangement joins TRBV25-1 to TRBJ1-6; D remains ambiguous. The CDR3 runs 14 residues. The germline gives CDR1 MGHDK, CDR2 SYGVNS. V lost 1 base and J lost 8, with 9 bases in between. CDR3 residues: CASSEFQDHSPLHF. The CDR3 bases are TGTGCCAGCAGTGAATTTCAGGATCATTCACCCCTCCACTTT. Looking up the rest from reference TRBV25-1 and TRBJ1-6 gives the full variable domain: EADIYQTPRYLVIGTGKKITLECSQTMGHDKMYWYQQDPGMELHLIHYSYGVNSTEKGDLSSESTVSRIRTEHFPLTLESARPSHTSQYLCASSEFQDHSPLHFGNGTRLTVT.

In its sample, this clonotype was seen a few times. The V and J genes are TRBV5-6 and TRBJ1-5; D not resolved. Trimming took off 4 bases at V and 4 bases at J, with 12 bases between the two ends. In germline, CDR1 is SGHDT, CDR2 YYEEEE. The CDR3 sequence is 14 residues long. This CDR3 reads CASSHWTRNQPQHF. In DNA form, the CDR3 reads TGTGCCAGCAGCCACTGGACCCGGAATCAGCCCCAGCATTTT.

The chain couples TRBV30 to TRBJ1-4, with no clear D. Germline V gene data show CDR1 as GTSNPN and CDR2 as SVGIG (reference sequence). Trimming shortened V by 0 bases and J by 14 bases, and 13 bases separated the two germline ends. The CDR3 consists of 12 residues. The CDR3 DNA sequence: TGTGCCTGGAGTGTAGCGCGGGGAGGGCTGTTTTTT. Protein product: CAWSVARGGLFF.

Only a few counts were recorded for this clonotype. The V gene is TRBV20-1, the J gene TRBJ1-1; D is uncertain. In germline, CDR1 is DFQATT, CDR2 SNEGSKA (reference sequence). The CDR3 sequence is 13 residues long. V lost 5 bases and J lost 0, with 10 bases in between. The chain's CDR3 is CSAPILVNTEAFF. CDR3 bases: TGCAGTGCTCCGATCCTAGTGAACACTGAAGCTTTCTTT.

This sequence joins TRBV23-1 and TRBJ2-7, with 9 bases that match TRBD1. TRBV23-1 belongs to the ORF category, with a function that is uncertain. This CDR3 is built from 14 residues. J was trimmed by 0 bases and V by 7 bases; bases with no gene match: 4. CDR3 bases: TGCGCCAGCAACGACAGGGGGGACTCCTACGAGCAGTACTTC. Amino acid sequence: CASNDRGDSYEQYF.

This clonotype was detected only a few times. The CDR3 here is CASSWGNSPLHF. As DNA, the CDR3 is TGTGCCAGTAGTTGGGGGAATTCACCCCTCCACTTT. This rearrangement joins TRBV19 to TRBJ1-6; perhaps TRBD1 as D (5 bases). The CDR3 is 12 residues long. The germline gives CDR1 LNHDA, CDR2 SQIVND (reference sequence). Trimming took off 5 bases at V and 7 bases at J, with 6 bases between the two ends.

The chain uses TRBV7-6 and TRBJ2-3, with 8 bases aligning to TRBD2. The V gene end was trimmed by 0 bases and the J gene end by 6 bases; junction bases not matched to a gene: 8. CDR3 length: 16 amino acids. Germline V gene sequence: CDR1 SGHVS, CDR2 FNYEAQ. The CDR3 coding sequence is TGTGCCAGCAGCTTAGCTAGAGCGGGGGCCTCTGATACGCAGTATTTT. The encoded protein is CASSLARAGASDTQYF.

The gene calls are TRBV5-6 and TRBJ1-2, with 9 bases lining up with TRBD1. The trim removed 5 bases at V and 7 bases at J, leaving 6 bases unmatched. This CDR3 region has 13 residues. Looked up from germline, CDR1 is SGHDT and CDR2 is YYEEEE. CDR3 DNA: TGTGCCAGCAGGCAGGACAGGGGTTCTGGCTACACCTTC. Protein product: CASRQDRGSGYTF.

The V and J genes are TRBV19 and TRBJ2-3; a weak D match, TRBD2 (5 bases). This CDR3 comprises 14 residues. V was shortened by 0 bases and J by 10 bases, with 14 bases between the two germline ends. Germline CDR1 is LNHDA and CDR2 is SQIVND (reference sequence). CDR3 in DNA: TGTGCCAGTAGTATAGATGAGGTGAGGCGGGCGCAGTATTTT. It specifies CASSIDEVRRAQYF.

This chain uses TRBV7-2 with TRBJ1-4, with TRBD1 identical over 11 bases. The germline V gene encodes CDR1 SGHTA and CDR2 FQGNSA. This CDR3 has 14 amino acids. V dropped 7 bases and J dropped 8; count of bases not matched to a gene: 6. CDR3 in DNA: TGTGCCAGCAATCCCGGGACAGGGGGGGAAAAACTGTTTTTT. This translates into CASNPGTGGEKLFF.

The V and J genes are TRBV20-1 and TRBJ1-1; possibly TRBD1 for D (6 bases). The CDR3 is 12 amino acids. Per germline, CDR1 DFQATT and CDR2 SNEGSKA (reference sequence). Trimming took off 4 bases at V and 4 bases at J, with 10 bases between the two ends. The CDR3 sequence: CSAITGPTEAFF. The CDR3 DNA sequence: TGCAGTGCTATTACAGGGCCCACTGAAGCTTTCTTT.

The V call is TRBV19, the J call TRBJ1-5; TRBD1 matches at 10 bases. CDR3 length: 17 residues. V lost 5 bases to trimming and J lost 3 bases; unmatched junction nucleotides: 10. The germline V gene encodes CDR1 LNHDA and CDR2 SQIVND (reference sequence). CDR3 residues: CASSRARDRGYNQPQHF. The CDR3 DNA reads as TGTGCCAGTAGTCGGGCCCGGGACAGGGGATACAATCAGCCCCAGCATTTT.

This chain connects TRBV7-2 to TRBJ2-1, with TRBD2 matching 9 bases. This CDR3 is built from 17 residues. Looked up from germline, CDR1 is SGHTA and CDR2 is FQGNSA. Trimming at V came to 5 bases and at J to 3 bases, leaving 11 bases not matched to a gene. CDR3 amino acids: CASSLLPGLAGYNEQFF. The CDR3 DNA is TGTGCCAGCAGCCTACTTCCGGGACTAGCAGGCTACAATGAGCAGTTCTTC.

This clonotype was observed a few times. The DNA for the CDR3 is TGTGCCAGTAGTCAGACTAGAAGCCCTTTCACTGAGCAGTTCTTC. Its translation is CASSQTRSPFTEQFF. V and J are TRBV19 and TRBJ2-1, with D possibly being TRBD2 (6 bases). CDR1 is LNHDA and CDR2 is SQIVND in the germline V gene (reference sequence). Between the trimmed V and J ends, which lost 5 bases and 9 bases, there was a span of 20 bases. The CDR3 contains 15 residues.

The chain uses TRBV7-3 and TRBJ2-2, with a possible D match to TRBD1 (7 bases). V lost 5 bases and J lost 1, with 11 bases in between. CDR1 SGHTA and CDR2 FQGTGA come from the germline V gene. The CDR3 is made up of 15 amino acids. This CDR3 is CASSPGDRNTGELFF. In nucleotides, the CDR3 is TGTGCCAGCAGCCCGGGGGACAGGAACACCGGGGAGCTGTTTTTT.

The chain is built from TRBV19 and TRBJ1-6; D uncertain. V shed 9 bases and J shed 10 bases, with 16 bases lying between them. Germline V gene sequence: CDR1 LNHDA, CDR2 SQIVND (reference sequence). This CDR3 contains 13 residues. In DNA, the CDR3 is TGTGCCAGCAGCTACCGAAACGGGTCACCCCTCCACTTT. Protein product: CASSYRNGSPLHF.

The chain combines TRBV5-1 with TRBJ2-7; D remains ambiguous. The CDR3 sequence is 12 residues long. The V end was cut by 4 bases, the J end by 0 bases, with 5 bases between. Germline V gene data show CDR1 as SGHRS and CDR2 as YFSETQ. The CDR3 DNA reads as TGCGCCAGCAGCCTTTCCTCCTACGAGCAGTACTTC. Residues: CASSLSSYEQYF.

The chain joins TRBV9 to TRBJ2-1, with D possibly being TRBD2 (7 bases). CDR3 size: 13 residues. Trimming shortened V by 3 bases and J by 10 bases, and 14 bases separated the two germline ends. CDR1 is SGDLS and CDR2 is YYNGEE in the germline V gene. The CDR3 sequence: CASSAGRGGEQFF. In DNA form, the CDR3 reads TGTGCCAGCAGCGCTGGGAGGGGGGGAGAGCAGTTCTTC. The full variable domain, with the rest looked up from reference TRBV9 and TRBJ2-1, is DSGVTQTPKHLITATGQRVTLRCSPRSGDLSVYWYQQSLDQGLQFLIQYYNGEERAKGNILERFSAQQFPDLHSELNLSSLELGDSALYFCASSAGRGGEQFFGPGTRLTVL.

The CDR3 coding sequence is TGTGCCAGCAGGACCCAGGGTGTGGGTGGCTACACCTTC. Translated: CASRTQGVGGYTF. The rearrangement joins TRBV25-1 to TRBJ1-2, with D possibly matching TRBD1 (5 bases). V dropped 6 bases and J dropped 7 bases, with 15 bases sitting between them. Germline CDR1 reads MGHDK; CDR2 reads SYGVNS. The CDR3 has 13 amino acids.

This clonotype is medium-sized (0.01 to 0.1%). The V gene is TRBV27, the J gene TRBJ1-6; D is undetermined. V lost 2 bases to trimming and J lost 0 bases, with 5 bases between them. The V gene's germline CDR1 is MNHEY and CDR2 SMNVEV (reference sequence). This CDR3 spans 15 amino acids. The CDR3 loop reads CASSLESSYNSPLHF. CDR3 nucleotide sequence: TGTGCCAGCAGTTTAGAAAGCTCCTATAATTCACCCCTCCACTTT.

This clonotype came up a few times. The chain's CDR3 is CSASPAAGGYEQYF. DNA for the CDR3: TGCAGTGCTAGTCCAGCAGCGGGGGGTTACGAGCAGTACTTC. The chain couples TRBV20-1 to TRBJ2-7; 9 bases fit TRBD2. Germline lookup yields CDR1 DFQATT and CDR2 SNEGSKA (reference sequence). The CDR3 contains 14 residues. The V gene end was trimmed by 3 bases and the J gene end by 4 bases; junction bases not matched to a gene: 7.

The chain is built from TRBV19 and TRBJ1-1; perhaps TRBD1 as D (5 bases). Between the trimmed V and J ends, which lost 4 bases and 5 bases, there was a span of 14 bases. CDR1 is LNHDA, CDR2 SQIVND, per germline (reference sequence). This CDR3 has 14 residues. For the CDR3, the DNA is TGTGCCAGTAGTACCGGGGCGTCGGCAACTGAAGCTTTCTTT. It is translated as CASSTGASATEAFF.

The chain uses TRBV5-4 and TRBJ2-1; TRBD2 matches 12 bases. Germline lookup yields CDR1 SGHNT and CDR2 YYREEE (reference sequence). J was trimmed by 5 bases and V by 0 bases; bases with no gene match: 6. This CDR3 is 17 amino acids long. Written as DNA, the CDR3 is TGTGCCAGCAGCTTGGGCTTGACTAGCGGGGGTAACAATGAGCAGTTCTTC. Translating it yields CASSLGLTSGGNNEQFF.